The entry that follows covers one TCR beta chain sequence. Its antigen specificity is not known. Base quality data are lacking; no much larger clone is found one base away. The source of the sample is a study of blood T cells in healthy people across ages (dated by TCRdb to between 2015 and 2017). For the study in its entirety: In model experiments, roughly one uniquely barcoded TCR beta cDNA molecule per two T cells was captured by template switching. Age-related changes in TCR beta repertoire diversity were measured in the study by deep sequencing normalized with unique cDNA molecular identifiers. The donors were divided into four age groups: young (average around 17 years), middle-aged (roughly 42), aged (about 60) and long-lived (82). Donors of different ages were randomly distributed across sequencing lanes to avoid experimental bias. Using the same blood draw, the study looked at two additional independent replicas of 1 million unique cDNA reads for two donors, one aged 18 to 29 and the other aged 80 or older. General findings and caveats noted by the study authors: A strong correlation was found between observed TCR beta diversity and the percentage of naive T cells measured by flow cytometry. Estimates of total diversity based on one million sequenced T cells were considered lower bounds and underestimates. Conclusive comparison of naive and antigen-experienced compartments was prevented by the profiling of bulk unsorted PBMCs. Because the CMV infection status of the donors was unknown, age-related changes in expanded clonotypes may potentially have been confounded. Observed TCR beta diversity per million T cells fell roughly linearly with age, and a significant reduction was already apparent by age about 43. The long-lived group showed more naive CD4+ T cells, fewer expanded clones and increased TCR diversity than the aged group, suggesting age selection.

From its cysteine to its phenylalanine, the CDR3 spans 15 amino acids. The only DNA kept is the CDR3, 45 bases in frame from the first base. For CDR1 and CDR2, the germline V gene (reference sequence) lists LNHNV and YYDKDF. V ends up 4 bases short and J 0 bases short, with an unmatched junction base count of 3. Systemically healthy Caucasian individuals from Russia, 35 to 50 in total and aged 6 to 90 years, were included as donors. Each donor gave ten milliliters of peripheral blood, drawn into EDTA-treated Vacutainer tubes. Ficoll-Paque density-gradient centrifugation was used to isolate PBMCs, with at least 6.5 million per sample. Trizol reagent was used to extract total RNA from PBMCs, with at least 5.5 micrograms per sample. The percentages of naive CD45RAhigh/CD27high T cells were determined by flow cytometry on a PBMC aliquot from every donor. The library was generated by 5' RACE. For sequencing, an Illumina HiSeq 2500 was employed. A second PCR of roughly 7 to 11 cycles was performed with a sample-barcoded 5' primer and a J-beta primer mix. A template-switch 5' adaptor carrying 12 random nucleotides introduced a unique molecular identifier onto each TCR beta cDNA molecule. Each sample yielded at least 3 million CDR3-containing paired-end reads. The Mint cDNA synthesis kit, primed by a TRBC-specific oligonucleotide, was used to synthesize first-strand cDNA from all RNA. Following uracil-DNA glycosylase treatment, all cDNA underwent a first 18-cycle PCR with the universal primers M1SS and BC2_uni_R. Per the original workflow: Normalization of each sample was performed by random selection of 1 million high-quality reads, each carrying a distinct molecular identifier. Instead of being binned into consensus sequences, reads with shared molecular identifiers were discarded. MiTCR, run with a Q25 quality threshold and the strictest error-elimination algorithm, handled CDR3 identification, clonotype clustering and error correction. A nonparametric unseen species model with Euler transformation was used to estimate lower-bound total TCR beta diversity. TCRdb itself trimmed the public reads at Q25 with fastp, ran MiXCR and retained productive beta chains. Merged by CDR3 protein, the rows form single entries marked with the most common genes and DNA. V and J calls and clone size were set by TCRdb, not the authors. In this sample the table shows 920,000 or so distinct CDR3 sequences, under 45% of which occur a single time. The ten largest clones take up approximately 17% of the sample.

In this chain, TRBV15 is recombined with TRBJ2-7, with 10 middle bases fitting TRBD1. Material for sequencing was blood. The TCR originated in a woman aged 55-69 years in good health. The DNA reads TGTGCCACCAGCAACCGGGACAGGGGCTCCTACGAGCAGTACTTC. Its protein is CATSNRDRGSYEQYF.